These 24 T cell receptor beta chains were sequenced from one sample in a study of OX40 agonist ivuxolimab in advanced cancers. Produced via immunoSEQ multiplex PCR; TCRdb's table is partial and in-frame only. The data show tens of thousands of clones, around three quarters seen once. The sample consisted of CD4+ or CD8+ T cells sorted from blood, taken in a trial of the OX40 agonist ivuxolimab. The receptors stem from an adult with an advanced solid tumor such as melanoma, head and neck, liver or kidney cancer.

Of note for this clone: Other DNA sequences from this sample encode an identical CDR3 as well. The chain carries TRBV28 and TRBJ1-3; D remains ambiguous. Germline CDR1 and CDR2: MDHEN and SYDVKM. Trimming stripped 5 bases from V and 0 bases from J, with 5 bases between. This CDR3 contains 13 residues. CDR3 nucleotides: TGTGCCAGCAGTACGGCCTCTGGAAACACCATATATTTT. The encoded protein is CASSTASGNTIYF.

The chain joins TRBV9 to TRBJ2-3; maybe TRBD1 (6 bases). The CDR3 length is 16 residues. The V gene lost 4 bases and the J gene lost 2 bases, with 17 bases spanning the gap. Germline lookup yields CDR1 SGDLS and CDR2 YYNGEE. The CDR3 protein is CASSPNQGRYTDTQYF. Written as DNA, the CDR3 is TGTGCCAGCAGCCCTAATCAGGGGAGATACACAGATACGCAGTATTTT.

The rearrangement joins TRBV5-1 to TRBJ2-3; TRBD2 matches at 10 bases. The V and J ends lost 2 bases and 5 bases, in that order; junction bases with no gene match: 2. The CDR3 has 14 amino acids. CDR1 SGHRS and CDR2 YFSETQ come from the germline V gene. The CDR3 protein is CASSFSSGGDTQYF. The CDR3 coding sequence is TGCGCCAGCAGCTTCTCTAGCGGGGGAGATACGCAGTATTTT.

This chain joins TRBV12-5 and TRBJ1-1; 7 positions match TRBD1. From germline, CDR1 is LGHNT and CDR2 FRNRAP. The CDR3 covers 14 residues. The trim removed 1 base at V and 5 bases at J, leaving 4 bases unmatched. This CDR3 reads CASGLDTGVTEAFF. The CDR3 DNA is TGTGCTAGTGGTTTGGACACAGGGGTAACTGAAGCTTTCTTT. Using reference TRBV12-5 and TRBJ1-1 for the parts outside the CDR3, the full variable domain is DARVTQTPRHKVTEMGQEVTMRCQPILGHNTVFWYRQTMMQGLELLAYFRNRAPLDDSGMPKDRFSAEMPDATLATLKIQPSEPRDSAVYFCASGLDTGVTEAFFGQGTRLTVV.

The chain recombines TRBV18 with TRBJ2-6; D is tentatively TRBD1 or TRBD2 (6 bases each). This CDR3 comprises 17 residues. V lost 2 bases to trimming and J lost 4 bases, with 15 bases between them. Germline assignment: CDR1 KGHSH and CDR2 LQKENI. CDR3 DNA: TGTGCCAGCTCACCAAATACCGGGGGCTACGGGGCCAACGTCCTGACTTTC. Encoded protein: CASSPNTGGYGANVLTF.

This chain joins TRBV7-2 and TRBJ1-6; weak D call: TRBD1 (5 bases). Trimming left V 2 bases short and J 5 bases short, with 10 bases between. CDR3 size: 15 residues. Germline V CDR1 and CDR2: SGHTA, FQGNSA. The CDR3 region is CASSLFGGNNSPLHF. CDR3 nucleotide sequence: TGTGCCAGCAGCTTATTTGGGGGGAATAATTCACCCCTCCACTTT.

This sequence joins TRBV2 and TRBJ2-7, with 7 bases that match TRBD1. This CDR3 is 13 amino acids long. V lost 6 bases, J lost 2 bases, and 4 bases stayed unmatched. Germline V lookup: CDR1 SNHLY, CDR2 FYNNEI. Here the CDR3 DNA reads TGTGCCAGCAGGGCCGGGACAGCCTACGAGCAGTACGTC. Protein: CASRAGTAYEQYV.

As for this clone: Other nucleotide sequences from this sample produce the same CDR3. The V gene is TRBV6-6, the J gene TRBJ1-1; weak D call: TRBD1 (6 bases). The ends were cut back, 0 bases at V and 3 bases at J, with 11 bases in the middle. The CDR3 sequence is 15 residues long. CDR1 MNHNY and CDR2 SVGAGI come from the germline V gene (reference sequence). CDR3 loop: CASSYSLQGYTEAFF. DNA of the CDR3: TGTGCCAGCAGTTACTCTTTACAGGGTTACACTGAAGCTTTCTTT.

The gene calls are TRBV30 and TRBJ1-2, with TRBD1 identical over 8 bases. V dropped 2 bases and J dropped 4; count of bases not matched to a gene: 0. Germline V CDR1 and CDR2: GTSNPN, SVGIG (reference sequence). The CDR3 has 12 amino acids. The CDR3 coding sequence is TGTGCCTGGAGTACAGGGGGCTATGGCTACACCTTC. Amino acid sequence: CAWSTGGYGYTF. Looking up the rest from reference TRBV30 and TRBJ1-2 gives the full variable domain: SQTIHQWPATLVQPVGSPLSLECTVEGTSNPNLYWYRQAAGRGLQLLFYSVGIGQISSEVPQNLSASRPQDRQFILSSKKLLLSDSGFYLCAWSTGGYGYTFGSGTRLTVV.

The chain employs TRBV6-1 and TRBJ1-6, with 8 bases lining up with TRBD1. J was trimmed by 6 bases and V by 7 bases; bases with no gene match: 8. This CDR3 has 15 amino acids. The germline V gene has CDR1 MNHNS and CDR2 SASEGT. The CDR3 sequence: CASTTGQGGNSPLHF. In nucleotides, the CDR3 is TGTGCCAGCACCACCGGACAGGGAGGTAATTCACCCCTCCACTTT.

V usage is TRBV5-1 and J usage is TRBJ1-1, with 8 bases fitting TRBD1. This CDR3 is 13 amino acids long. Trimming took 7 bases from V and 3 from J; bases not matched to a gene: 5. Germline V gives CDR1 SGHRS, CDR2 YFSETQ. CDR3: CASGQGLDTEAFF. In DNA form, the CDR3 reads TGCGCCAGCGGACAGGGATTGGACACTGAAGCTTTCTTT.

CDR3 sequence reads: CASSQTGTGNSYEQYV. The CDR3, as DNA: TGTGCCAGCAGCCAAACCGGGACAGGGAACTCCTACGAGCAGTACGTC. The chain has TRBV4-2 and TRBJ2-7; TRBD1 agrees at 9 bases. This CDR3 spans 16 amino acids. Trimming at V came to 2 bases and at J to 0 bases, leaving 5 bases not matched to a gene. Looked up from germline, CDR1 is LGHNA and CDR2 is YNFKEQ.

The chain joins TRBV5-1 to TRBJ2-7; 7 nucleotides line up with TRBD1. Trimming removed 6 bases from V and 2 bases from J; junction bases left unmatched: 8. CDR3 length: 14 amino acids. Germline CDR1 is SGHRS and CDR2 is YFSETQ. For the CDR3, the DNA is TGCGCCAGCACCCCGGGACAGCACGCCTACGAGCAGTACTTC. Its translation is CASTPGQHAYEQYF.

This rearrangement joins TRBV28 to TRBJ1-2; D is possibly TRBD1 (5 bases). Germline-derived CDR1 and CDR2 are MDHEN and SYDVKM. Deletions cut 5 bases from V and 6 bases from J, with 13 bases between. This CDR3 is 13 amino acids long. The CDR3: CASSPGRLDGYTF. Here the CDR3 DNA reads TGTGCCAGCAGTCCGGGACGGTTAGATGGCTACACCTTC.

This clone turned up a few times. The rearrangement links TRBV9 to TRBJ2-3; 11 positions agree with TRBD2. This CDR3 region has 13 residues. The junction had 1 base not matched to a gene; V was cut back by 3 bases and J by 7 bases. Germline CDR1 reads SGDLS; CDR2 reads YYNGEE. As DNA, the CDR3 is TGTGCCAGCAGCGGACTAGCGGGGAATACGCAGTATTTT. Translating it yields CASSGLAGNTQYF.

This CDR3 reads CASSPSERVGYEQYV. CDR3 DNA sequence: TGTGCCAGCTCACCAAGTGAGAGGGTAGGCTACGAGCAGTACGTC. The chain is built from TRBV18 and TRBJ2-7; perhaps TRBD2 as D (5 bases). The V and J ends lost 2 bases and 3 bases respectively, with 14 bases between them. The CDR3 runs to 15 residues. From germline, CDR1 is KGHSH and CDR2 LQKENI.

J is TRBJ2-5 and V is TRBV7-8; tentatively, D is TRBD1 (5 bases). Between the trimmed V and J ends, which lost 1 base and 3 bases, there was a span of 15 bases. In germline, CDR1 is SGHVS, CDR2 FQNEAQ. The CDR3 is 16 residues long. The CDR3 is CASSLDAAGKKETQYF. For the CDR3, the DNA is TGTGCCAGCAGCTTAGATGCCGCAGGGAAGAAAGAGACCCAGTACTTC.

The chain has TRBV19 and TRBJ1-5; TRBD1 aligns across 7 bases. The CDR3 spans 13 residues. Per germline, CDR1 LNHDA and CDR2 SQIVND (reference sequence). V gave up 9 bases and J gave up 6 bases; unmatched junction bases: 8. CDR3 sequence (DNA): TGTGCCAGCGACGACAGGGTGGGTCAGCCCCAGCATTTT. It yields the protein CASDDRVGQPQHF.

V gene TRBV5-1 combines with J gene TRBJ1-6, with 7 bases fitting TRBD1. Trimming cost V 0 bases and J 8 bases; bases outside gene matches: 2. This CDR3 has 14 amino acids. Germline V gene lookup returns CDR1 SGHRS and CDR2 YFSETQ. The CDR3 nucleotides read TGCGCCAGCAGCTTGGGAGGGGGCGATTCACCCCTCCACTTT. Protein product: CASSLGGGDSPLHF.

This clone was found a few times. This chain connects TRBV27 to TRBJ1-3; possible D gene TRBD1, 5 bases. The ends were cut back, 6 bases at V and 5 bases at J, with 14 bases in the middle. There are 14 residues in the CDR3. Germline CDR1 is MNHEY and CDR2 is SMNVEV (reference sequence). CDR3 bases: TGTGCCAGCAGCCCCCGGCAGGGCAGAAACACCATATATTTT. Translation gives CASSPRQGRNTIYF.

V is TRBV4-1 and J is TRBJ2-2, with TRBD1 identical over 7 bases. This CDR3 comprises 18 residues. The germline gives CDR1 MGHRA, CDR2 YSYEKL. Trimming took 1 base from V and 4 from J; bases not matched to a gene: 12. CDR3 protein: CASSQGFRQGGSTGELFF. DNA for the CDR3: TGCGCCAGCAGCCAAGGGTTCCGACAGGGTGGGAGCACCGGGGAGCTGTTTTTT.

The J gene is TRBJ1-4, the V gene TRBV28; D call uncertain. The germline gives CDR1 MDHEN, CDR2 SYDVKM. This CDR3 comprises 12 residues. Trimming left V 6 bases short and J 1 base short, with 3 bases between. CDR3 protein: CASSRTNEKLFF. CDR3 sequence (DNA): TGTGCCAGCAGCCGAACTAATGAAAAACTGTTTTTT.

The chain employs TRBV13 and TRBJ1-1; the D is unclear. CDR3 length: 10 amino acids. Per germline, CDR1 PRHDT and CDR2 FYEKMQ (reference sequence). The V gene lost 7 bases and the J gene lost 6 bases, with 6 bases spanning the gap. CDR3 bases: TGTGCCAGCATAGGACCTGAAGCTTTCTTT. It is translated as CASIGPEAFF.

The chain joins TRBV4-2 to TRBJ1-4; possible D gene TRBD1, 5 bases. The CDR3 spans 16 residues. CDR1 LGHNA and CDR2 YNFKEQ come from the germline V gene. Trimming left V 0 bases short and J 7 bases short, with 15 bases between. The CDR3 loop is CASSQDEEVGGEKLFF. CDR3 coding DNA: TGTGCCAGCAGCCAAGATGAGGAGGTGGGGGGTGAAAAACTGTTTTTT.